This TCR beta chain stems from a study of post-analysis software for immune sequencing data. The TCR beta cDNA libraries carried unique molecular identifiers. TCRdb called the PCR reads again in MiXCR, with one record for every CDR3 protein. The profile covers 450,000 to 650,000 distinct CDR3 sequences, with roughly 45% appearing a single time and 1.5% to 2% taken by the ten largest. Points from the study as a whole: With TRBV5-6, TRBV5-1 and TRBV20-1 included, several TRBV segments were more frequent in patients than in controls. In multiple sclerosis, normalized Chao1 diversity was significantly below that of controls.

This clonotype was observed a few times. Its antigen remains unknown. The CDR3 runs to 16 residues. Germline V gene lookup returns CDR1 ENHRY and CDR2 SYGVKD. Deletions cut 0 bases from V and 5 bases from J, with 17 bases between. The V call is TRBV10-3, the J call TRBJ2-7; no definite D call. The specimen was blood. This clonotype was obtained from a girl aged 5-17 years with multiple sclerosis. The CDR3: CAISESGKPTRNEQYF. DNA of the CDR3: TGTGCCATCAGTGAGTCGGGGAAACCCACCAGGAACGAGCAGTACTTC.